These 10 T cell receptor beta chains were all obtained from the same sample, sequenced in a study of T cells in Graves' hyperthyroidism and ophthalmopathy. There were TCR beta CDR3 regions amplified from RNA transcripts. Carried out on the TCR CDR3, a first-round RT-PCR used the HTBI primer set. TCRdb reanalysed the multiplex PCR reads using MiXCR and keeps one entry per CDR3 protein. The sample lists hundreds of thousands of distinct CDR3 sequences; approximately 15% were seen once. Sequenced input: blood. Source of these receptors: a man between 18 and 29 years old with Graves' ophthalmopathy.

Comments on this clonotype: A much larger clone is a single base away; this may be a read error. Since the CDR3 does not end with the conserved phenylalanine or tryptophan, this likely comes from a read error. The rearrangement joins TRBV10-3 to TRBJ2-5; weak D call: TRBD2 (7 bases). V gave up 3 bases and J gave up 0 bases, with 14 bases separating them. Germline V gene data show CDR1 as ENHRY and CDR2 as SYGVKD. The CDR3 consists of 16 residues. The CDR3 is CAISESSGDNQETQYS. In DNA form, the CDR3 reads TGTGCCATCAGTGAATCCAGCGGGGACAACCAAGAGACCCAGTACTCC.

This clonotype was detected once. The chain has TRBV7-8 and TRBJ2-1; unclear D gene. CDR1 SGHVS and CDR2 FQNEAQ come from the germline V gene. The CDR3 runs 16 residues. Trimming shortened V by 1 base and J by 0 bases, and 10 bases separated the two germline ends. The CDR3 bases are TGTGCCAGCAGCTTAGGTGACTGGGGCTCCTACAATGAGCAGTTCTTC. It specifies CASSLGDWGSYNEQFF.

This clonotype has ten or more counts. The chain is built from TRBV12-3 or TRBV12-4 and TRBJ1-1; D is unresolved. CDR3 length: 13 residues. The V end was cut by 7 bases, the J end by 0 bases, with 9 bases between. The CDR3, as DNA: TGTGCCAGCACTACAGAGGTGAACACTGAAGCTTTCTTT. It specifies CASTTEVNTEAFF.

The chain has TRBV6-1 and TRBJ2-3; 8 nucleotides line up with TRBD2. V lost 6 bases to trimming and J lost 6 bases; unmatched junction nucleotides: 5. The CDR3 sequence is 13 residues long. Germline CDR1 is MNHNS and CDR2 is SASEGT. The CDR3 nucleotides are TGTGCCAGCAGGGGACTAGATCGGGATACGCAGTATTTT. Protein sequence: CASRGLDRDTQYF.

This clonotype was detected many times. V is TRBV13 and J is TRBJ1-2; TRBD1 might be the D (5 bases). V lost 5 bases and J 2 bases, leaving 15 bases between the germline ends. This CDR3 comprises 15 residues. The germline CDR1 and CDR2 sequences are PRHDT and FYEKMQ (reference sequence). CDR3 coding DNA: TGTGCCAGCAGCCCGCCCACAGGAGGGAACTATGGCTACACCTTC. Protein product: CASSPPTGGNYGYTF.

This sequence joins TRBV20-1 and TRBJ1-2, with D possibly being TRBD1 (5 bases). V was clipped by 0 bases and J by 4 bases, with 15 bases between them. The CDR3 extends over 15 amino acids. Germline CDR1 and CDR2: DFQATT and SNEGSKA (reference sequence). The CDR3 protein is CSARDLVGRVYGYTF. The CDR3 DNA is TGCAGTGCTAGAGATCTGGTGGGCAGGGTCTATGGCTACACCTTC.

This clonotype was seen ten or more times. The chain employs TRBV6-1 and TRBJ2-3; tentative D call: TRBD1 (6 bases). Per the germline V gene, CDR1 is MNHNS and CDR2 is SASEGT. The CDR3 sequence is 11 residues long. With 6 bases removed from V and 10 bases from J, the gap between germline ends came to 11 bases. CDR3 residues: CASRTGWSQYF. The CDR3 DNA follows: TGTGCCAGCAGGACAGGCTGGTCGCAGTATTTT.

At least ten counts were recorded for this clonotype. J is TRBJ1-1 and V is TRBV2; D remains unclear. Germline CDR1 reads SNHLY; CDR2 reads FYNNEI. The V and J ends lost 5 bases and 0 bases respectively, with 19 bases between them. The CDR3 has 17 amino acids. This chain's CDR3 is CASSFLSTGIMNTEAFF. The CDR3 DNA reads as TGTGCCAGCAGTTTTCTCTCGACGGGGATAATGAACACTGAAGCTTTCTTT.

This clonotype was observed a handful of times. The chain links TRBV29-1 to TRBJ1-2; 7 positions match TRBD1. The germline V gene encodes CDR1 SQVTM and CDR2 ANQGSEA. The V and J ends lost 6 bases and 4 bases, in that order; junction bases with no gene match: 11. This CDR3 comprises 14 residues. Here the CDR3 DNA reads TGCAGCGTGGGGTTACAGGGGAAGGGCTATGGCTACACCTTC. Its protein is CSVGLQGKGYGYTF.

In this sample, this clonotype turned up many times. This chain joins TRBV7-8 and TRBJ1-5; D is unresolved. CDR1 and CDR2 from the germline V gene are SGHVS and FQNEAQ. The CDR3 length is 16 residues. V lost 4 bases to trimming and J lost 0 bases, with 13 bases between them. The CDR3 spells CASSWSGPNSNQPQHF. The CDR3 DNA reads TGTGCCAGCAGCTGGAGCGGACCCAATAGCAATCAGCCCCAGCATTTT.